This note documents a single T cell receptor beta chain sequence. This sample stems from a study of T-cell memory formation after mild COVID-19. TCRdb recomputed calls from the 5' RACE reads with MiXCR, one row per CDR3 protein. The table has hundreds of thousands of distinct CDR3 sequences, 15% to 20% seen once. Trimming removed 2 bases at V and 0 bases at J, with 17 bases between. Germline CDR1 reads SGHAT; CDR2 reads FQNNGV. This CDR3 comprises 18 residues. Sequencing used PBMCs or a T cell subset sorted from them (not recorded which). The TCR was taken from a man aged 18 to 29 who had mild COVID-19 (a few samples of this study predate the infection). Cell type and time point are not known. The chain employs TRBV11-2 and TRBJ2-1, with a tentative D call TRBD1 (5 bases). The CDR3, as DNA: TGTGCCAGCAGCTTAAAGGCCCCCAGGGCAAGCTCCTACAATGAGCAGTTCTTC. Its protein product is CASSLKAPRASSYNEQFF.